This TCR beta chain appears in the sequencing data of a study of tumor-infiltrating lymphocytes in primary liver carcinoma (TCRdb year 2017). Broadly, across the study: Hepatocellular carcinoma (four) or combined HCC and intrahepatic cholangiocarcinoma (one) was present in the five patients, who were three men and two women aged 30 to 69 years. Tumors of the five patients were stage T1-T3 N0M0 with maximum diameters of about 4 to 10 cm. Each sample produced roughly 3.65 to 8 million productive TCRbeta reads, and read depth showed no significant difference between tissue types. TCRbeta repertoire sequencing, expression microarrays and whole-exome sequencing were combined in the study across five regions of each liver tumor, with adjacent normal tissue and blood also included. A total of 35 specimens from 5 patients went through TCRbeta repertoire sequencing, namely 25 tumor regions, 5 adjacent noncancerous liver tissues and 5 peripheral blood samples. Repertoires from technical replicates were highly reproducible, with mean shared-clone rates about 0.91 and correlation coefficients above 0.98. Results and caveats for the whole study, not just this receptor: Only the TCR beta chain was sequenced, so true repertoire diversity is likely underestimated because unpaired alpha chains were not captured. Compared with blood, tumors had a significantly larger share of the repertoire taken up by the top 250 clones (p = 0.039). Repertoire overlap was higher between tumor regions (mean about 35%) than tumor-adjacent (approximately 17%) or tumor-blood (approximately 14%) pairs, consistent with antigen-driven expansion. Bulk unsorted samples precluded comparing CD4+ and CD8+ T cell repertoires. With just a handful of patients in the study, the authors point out that the findings should be validated in a larger study.

TCRbeta-specific cDNA was reverse-transcribed from approximately 0.5 ug total RNA using a constant-region primer and ProtoScript II reverse transcriptase. TCRbeta libraries were built with three nested multiplex PCR rounds, a slightly modified ARM-PCR procedure. The first two PCR rounds used multiplex TRBV1-TRBV30 forward primers with a Cbeta reverse primer, each for approximately 11 cycles. A final 25-cycle PCR with Deep VentR polymerase added sample barcodes and Illumina adapters. Amplicons of 200-500 bp were gel-purified with a QIAquick gel extraction kit before sequencing. An Illumina HiSeq 2500 was used to sequence the TCRbeta amplicons with 250-bp paired-end reads. Per the original workflow: Reads were quality-trimmed with Trimmomatic v0.33, and paired reads were merged with FLASH v1.2.11 to recover full CDR3 sequences. V, D and J germline segments were assigned to the rearranged TCRbeta sequences using MiGEC v1.2.1b. Clonotype statistics and Shannon-Wiener diversity indices were computed with VDJtools v1.0.0. Except for diversity analysis, only the 250 most abundant clonotypes of each sample were used in subsequent analyses to reduce sampling bias. TCRdb itself trimmed the public reads at Q25 with fastp, ran MiXCR and retained productive beta chains. Entries are consolidated by CDR3 protein sequence, retaining the most common genes and DNA. TCRdb assigned the V and J calls; the authors' analysis was not used. The sample table holds roughly 120,000 distinct CDR3 sequences, of which around 70% were seen once. Jointly, the top ten make up 7.5% to 10% of the sample.

Concerning this clonotype itself: Its antigen is still unknown. The junction differs from germline at one of its ends, possibly a read error.

Its CDR3 holds 17 amino acids, cysteine through phenylalanine. The only DNA kept is the CDR3, 51 bases in frame from the first base. The germline V gene gives CDR1 as SGHAT and CDR2 as FQNNGV. Total RNA and DNA were co-extracted without cell sorting from about 19-30 mg of bulk tissue using the AllPrep DNA/RNA mini kit. Between late 2015 and 2016, about 5 patients in China with histopathologically diagnosed primary liver carcinoma had their tumors surgically resected. Patients had chronic HBV infection and were treatment-naive at sampling. Each fresh piece of tumor and adjacent tissue was cut in two, with one half stored in RNAlater at -80 degrees C and the other half sent for histology.

The sequence derives from a woman aged 55-69 years with primary liver carcinoma and hepatitis B virus infection. The sequencing sample was made of tumor-adjacent normal liver tissue. In this chain, TRBV11-2 is recombined with TRBJ2-7, and 11 junctional nucleotides match TRBD2. The CDR3 loop reads CASSLDLHSGRDHEHYF. The nucleotides are TGTGCCAGCAGCTTAGATCTCCATAGCGGGAGGGACCACGAGCATTACTTC.